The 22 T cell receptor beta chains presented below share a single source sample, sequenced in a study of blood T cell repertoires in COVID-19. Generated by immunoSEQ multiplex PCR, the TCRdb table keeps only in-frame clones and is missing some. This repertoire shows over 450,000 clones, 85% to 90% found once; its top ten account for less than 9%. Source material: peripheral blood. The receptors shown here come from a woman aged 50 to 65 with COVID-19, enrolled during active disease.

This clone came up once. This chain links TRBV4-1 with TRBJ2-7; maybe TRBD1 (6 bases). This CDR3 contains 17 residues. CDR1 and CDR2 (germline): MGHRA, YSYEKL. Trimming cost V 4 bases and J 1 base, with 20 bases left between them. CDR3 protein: CASSLLGSGRGSYEQYF. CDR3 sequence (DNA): TGCGCCAGCAGCCTCCTCGGGTCGGGCAGGGGATCCTACGAGCAGTACTTC.

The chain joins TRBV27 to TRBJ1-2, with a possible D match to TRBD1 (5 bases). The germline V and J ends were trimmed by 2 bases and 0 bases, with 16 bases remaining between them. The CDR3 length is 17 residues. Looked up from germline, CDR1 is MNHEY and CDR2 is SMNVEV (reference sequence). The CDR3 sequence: CASSLTPWGVPNYGYTF. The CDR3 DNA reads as TGTGCCAGCAGTTTAACCCCTTGGGGGGTTCCTAACTATGGCTACACCTTC.

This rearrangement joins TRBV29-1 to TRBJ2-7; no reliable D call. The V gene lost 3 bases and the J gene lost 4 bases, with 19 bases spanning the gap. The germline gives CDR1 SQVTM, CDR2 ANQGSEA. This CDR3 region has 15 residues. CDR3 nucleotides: TGCAGCGTTGAGGTTCTATTACGGTCCTCGTACGAGCAGTACTTC. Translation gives CSVEVLLRSSYEQYF.

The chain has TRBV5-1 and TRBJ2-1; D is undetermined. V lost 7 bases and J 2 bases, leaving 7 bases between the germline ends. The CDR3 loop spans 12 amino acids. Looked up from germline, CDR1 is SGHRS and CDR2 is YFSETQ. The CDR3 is CASHNTYNEQFF. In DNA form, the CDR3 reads TGCGCCAGCCATAACACCTACAATGAGCAGTTCTTC.

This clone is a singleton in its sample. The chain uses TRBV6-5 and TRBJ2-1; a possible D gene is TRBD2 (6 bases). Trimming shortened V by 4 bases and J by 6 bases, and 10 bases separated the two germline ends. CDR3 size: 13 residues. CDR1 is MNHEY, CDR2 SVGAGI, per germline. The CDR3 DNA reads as TGTGCCAGCAGTTCCCCGACTAGCAATGAGCAGTTCTTC. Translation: CASSSPTSNEQFF.

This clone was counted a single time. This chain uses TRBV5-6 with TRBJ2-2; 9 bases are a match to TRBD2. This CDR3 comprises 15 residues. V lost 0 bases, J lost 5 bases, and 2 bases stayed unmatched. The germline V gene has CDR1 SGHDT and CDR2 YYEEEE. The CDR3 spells CASSLASGVTGELFF. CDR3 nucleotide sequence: TGTGCCAGCAGCTTGGCTAGCGGGGTTACCGGGGAGCTGTTTTTT. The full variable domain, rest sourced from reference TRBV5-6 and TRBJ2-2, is DAGVTQSPTHLIKTRGQQVTLRCSPKSGHDTVSWYQQALGQGPQFIFQYYEEEERQRGNFPDRFSGHQFPNYSSELNVNALLLGDSALYLCASSLASGVTGELFFGEGSRLTVL.

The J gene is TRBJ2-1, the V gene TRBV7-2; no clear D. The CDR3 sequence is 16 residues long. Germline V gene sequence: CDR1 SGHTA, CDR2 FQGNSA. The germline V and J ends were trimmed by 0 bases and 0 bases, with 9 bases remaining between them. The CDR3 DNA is TGTGCCAGCAGCTTAGCCGGGTTAAGCTCCTACAATGAGCAGTTCTTC. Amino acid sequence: CASSLAGLSSYNEQFF. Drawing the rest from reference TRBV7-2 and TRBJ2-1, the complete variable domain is GAGVSQSPSNKVTEKGKDVELRCDPISGHTALYWYRQSLGQGLEFLIYFQGNSAPDKSGLPSDRFSAERTGGSVSTLTIQRTQQEDSAVYLCASSLAGLSSYNEQFFGPGTRLTVL.

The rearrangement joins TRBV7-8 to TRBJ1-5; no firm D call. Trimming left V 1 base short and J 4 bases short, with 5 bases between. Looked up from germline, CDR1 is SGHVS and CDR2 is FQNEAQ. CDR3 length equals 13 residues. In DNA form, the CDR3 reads TGTGCCAGCAGCTTAGACGGGAATCAGCCCCAGCATTTT. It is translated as CASSLDGNQPQHF.

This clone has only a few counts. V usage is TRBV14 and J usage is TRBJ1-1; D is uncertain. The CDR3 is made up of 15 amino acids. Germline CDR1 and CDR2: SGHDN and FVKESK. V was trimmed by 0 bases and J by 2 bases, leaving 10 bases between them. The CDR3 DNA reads TGTGCCAGCAGCCAAGATTTCCACAGAAACACTGAAGCTTTCTTT. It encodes CASSQDFHRNTEAFF.

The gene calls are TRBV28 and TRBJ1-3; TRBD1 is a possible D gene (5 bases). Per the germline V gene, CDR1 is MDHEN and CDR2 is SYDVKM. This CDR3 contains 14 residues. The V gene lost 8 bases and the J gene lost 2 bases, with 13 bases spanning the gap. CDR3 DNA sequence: TGTGCCAGCTCCCAGGGCTTACCTGGAAACACCATATATTTT. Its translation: CASSQGLPGNTIYF.

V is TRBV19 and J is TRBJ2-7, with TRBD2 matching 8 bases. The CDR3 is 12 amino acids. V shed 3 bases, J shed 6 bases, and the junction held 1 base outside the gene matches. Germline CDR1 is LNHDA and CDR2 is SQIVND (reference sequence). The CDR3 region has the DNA TGTGCCAGTAGTATCCGGGGGGGCGAGCAGTACTTC. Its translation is CASSIRGGEQYF.

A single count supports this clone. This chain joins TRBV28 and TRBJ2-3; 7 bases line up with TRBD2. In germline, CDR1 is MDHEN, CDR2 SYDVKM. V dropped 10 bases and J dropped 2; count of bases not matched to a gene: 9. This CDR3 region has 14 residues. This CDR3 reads CATKSGEFTDTQYF. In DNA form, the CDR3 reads TGTGCCACCAAAAGCGGGGAGTTCACAGATACGCAGTATTTT.

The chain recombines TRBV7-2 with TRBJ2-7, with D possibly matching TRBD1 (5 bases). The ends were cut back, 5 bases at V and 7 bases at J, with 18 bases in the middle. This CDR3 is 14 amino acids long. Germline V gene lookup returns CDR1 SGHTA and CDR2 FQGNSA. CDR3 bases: TGTGCCAGCAGCCCCCGACAGTCCTTACGGGAGCAGTACTTC. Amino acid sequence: CASSPRQSLREQYF.

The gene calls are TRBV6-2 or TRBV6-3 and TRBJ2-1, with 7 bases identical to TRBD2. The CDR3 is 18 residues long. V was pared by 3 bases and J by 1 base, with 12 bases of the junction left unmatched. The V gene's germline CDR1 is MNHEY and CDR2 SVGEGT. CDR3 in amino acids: CASSYLPWSGVSYNEQFF. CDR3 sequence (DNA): TGTGCCAGCAGTTATCTTCCCTGGAGCGGGGTGTCCTACAATGAGCAGTTCTTC.

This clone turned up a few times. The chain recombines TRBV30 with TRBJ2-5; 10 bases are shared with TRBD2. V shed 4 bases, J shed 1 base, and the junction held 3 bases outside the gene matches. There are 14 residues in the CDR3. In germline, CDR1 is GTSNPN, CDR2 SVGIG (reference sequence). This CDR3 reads CAWTSGGFQETQYF. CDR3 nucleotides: TGTGCCTGGACTAGCGGGGGTTTCCAAGAGACCCAGTACTTC.

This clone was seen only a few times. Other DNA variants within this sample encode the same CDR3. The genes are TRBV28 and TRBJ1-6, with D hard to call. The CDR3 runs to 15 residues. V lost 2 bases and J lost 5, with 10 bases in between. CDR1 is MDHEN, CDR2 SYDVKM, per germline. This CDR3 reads CASSLPLGDNSPLHF. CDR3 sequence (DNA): TGTGCCAGCAGTTTACCCCTCGGGGATAATTCACCCCTCCACTTT. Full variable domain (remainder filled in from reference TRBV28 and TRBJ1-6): DVKVTQSSRYLVKRTGEKVFLECVQDMDHENMFWYRQDPGLGLRLIYFSYDVKMKEKGDIPEGYSVSREKKERFSLILESASTNQTSMYLCASSLPLGDNSPLHFGNGTRLTVT.

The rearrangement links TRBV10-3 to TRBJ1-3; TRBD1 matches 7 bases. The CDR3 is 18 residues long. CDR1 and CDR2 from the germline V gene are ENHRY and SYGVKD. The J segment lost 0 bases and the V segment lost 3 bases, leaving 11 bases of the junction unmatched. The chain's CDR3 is CAISEEIYRGHSGNTIYF. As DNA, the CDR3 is TGTGCCATCAGTGAAGAGATTTACAGGGGACACTCTGGAAACACCATATATTTT.

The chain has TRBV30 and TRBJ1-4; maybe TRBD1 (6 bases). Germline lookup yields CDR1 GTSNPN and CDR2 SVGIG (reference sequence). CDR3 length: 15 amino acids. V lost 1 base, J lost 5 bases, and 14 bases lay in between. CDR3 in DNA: TGTGCCTGGAGTGCTAAACAGGGCCTAAATGAAAAACTGTTTTTT. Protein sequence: CAWSAKQGLNEKLFF.

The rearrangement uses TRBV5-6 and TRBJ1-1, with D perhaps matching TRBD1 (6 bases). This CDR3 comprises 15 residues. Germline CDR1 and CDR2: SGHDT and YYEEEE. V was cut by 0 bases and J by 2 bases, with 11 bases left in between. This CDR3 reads CASSLVAGVNTEAFF. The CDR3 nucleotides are TGTGCCAGCAGCTTGGTGGCAGGGGTAAACACTGAAGCTTTCTTT.

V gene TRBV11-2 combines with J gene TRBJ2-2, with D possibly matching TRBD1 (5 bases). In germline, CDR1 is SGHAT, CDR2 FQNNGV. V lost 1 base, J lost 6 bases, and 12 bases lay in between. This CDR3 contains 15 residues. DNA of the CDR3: TGTGCCAGCAGCTTAGCGTCAGGGCGTTCCGGGGAGCTGTTTTTT. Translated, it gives CASSLASGRSGELFF. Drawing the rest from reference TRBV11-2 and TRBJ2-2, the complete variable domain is EAGVAQSPRYKIIEKRQSVAFWCNPISGHATLYWYQQILGQGPKLLIQFQNNGVVDDSQLPKDRFSAERLKGVDSTLKIQPAKLEDSAVYLCASSLASGRSGELFFGEGSRLTVL.

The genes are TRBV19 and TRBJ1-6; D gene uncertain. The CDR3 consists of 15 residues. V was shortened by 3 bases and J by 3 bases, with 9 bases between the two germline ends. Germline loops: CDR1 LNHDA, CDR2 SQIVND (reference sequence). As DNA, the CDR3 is TGTGCCAGTAGTATTGAGGCGATCTATAATTCACCCCTCCACTTT. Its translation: CASSIEAIYNSPLHF.

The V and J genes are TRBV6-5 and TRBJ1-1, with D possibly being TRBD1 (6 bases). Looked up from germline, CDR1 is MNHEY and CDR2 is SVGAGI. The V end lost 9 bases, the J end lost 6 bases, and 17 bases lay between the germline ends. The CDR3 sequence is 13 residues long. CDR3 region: CASQGNRVAEAFF. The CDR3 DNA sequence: TGTGCCAGTCAGGGGAATAGGGTAGCTGAAGCTTTCTTT.